This TCR beta chain was identified during a study of blood T cell repertoires in COVID-19. Study at large: The United States, Italy and Spain were the sources of the acute and convalescent COVID-19 samples. PBMCs, B-cell-depleted T cells, or T cells were the source of the cDNA or gDNA that made up the material.

In the original processing: Amplification of reference gene primers was used by the study to estimate nucleated cell counts. Data came from immunoSEQ multiplex PCR; TCRdb stores just in-frame clones and leaves some out. V and J calls and clone size are given by that table; D and trimming were obtained from the DNA. The sample records over 200,000 clones, 88% being singletons. Germline loops: CDR1 LGHNA, CDR2 YSLEER. The CDR3 length is 15 residues. V gave up 3 bases and J gave up 4 bases; unmatched junction bases: 6. The receptor's source is an older woman with acute or convalescent COVID-19. This sequence joins TRBV4-3 and TRBJ2-1; 7 positions match TRBD1. Material for sequencing was peripheral blood. This CDR3 reads CASSQTGFLYNEQFF. The CDR3 DNA is TGCGCCAGCAGCCAGACAGGGTTTCTGTACAATGAGCAGTTCTTC.